One and the same sample provided the 20 T cell receptor beta chains below, sequenced in a study of radiotherapy plus CTLA-4 blockade in lung cancer. Only in-frame clones appear in the TCRdb table, and some are missing; sequencing was by immunoSEQ multiplex PCR. The top ten clones hold roughly a tenth of a sample with some 70,000 clones, 65% to 80% of them seen once. The sequencing used peripheral blood, collected from a patient treated with radiotherapy plus ipilimumab. The receptors originated from a human donor with non-small cell lung cancer who had a complete response to radiotherapy plus ipilimumab.

The chain joins TRBV6-5 to TRBJ1-2; TRBD1 aligns across 8 bases. CDR1 and CDR2 (germline): MNHEY, SVGAGI. The CDR3 contains 12 residues. V shed 5 bases, J shed 7 bases, and the junction held 3 bases outside the gene matches. CDR3 protein: CASSPTGGGYTF. The CDR3 DNA sequence: TGTGCCAGCAGTCCCACAGGGGGTGGCTACACCTTC.

The chain joins TRBV7-9 to TRBJ2-7; TRBD2 matches 7 bases. Germline lookup yields CDR1 SEHNR and CDR2 FQNEAQ (reference sequence). J was trimmed by 1 base and V by 5 bases; bases with no gene match: 8. This CDR3 is built from 15 residues. CDR3 nucleotides: TGTGCCAGCAGCCCGCAAACTAGCGCGTCCTACGAGCAGTACGTC. Its protein product is CASSPQTSASYEQYV.

In DNA form, the CDR3 reads TGTGCCAGCTCACCACCGGAACAGGGGGGCACTGAAGCTTTCTTT. It is translated as CASSPPEQGGTEAFF. The chain has TRBV18 and TRBJ1-1, with 8 bases that match TRBD1. The CDR3 is 15 residues long. From germline, CDR1 is KGHSH and CDR2 LQKENI. V lost 0 bases and J lost 4; bases outside the gene matches: 4.

The chain employs TRBV5-8 and TRBJ2-1, with D unresolved. The V end lost 0 bases, the J end lost 0 bases, and 19 bases lay between the germline ends. The CDR3 consists of 19 residues. The germline V gene encodes CDR1 SGHTS and CDR2 YDEGEE. CDR3 amino acids: CASSLEVWAGPSSYNEQFF. The CDR3 DNA reads as TGTGCCAGCAGCTTGGAAGTTTGGGCTGGGCCCAGCTCCTACAATGAGCAGTTCTTC.

This clone was seen only once. The chain carries TRBV2 and TRBJ2-1; 8 bases are a match to TRBD1. The CDR3 runs 15 residues. Germline-derived CDR1 and CDR2 are SNHLY and FYNNEI. V was pared by 6 bases and J by 1 base, with 5 bases of the junction left unmatched. CDR3 residues: CASRDRDLSYNEQFF. CDR3 nucleotide sequence: TGTGCCAGCAGGGACAGGGATTTGTCCTACAATGAGCAGTTCTTC.

This clone was seen only a few times. The chain joins TRBV5-6 to TRBJ2-7; TRBD2 agrees at 11 bases. Germline V lookup: CDR1 SGHDT, CDR2 YYEEEE. CDR3 length: 15 residues. Trimming removed 2 bases from V and 0 bases from J; junction bases left unmatched: 1. CDR3 region: CASSLTSGSSYEQYV. In DNA form, the CDR3 reads TGTGCCAGCAGCTTAACTAGCGGGAGCTCCTACGAGCAGTACGTC.

The table lists this clone with a few counts. The chain carries TRBV7-9 and TRBJ1-2, with D unclear. Germline assignment: CDR1 SEHNR and CDR2 FQNEAQ (reference sequence). V was trimmed by 5 bases and J by 8 bases, leaving 18 bases between them. The CDR3 loop spans 14 amino acids. The CDR3 coding sequence is TGTGCCAGCAGCCCTGGGCGGGAATCGGTCGGCTACACCTTC. It codes for CASSPGRESVGYTF.

This rearrangement joins TRBV7-8 to TRBJ1-3, with D tentatively TRBD1 (6 bases). V lost 5 bases to trimming and J lost 2 bases, with 10 bases between them. This CDR3 has 14 amino acids. Germline V gives CDR1 SGHVS, CDR2 FQNEAQ. The CDR3 loop is CASSPGQTGNTIYF. The CDR3 DNA sequence: TGTGCCAGCAGCCCCGGACAGACTGGAAACACCATATATTTT.

This chain joins TRBV12-5 and TRBJ2-3; D not certain. CDR1 and CDR2 (germline): LGHNT, FRNRAP. V was clipped by 3 bases and J by 4 bases, with 8 bases between them. This CDR3 is built from 13 residues. The CDR3, as DNA: TGTGCTAGTGGTTTAGTAGAGGCAGATACGCAGTATTTT. The encoded protein is CASGLVEADTQYF.

This chain uses TRBV6-5 with TRBJ2-1, with 8 bases aligning to TRBD2. The CDR3 is made up of 15 amino acids. With 7 bases clipped from V and 6 bases from J, the junction kept 11 bases outside the gene matches. CDR1 is MNHEY and CDR2 is SVGAGI in the germline V gene. CDR3 in DNA: TGTGCCAGCACCGATCGGAGCGGGAGACGCAATGAGCAGTTCTTC. The encoded protein is CASTDRSGRRNEQFF.

CDR3 sequence reads: CASSPGTQATEAFF. CDR3 bases: TGTGCCAGCAGCCCCGGGACTCAGGCCACTGAAGCTTTCTTT. V and J are TRBV11-3 and TRBJ1-1; perhaps TRBD1 as D (5 bases). The CDR3 length is 14 residues. Trimming took 5 bases from V and 4 from J, leaving 14 bases between them. CDR1 is SGHNT and CDR2 is YENEEA in the germline V gene. The full variable domain, rest sourced from reference TRBV11-3 and TRBJ1-1, is EAGVVQSPRYKIIEKKQPVAFWCNPISGHNTLYWYLQNLGQGPELLIRYENEEAVDDSQLPKDRFSAERLKGVDSTLKIQPAELGDSAVYLCASSPGTQATEAFFGQGTRLTVV.

J is TRBJ2-1 and V is TRBV5-1, with D perhaps matching TRBD2 (6 bases). V lost 1 base, J lost 0 bases, and 11 bases lay in between. The CDR3 runs to 16 residues. CDR1 and CDR2 from the germline V gene are SGHRS and YFSETQ. CDR3 in DNA: TGCGCCAGCAGCTTGTCCCCCGGGGGCTCCTACAATGAGCAGTTCTTC. Translated, it gives CASSLSPGGSYNEQFF.

The rearrangement joins TRBV19 to TRBJ2-3, with D hard to call. The CDR3 covers 13 residues. V lost 5 bases, J lost 2 bases, and 8 bases lay in between. Germline CDR1 is LNHDA and CDR2 is SQIVND (reference sequence). CDR3 protein: CASSGENTDTQYF. Written as DNA, the CDR3 is TGTGCCAGTAGTGGAGAGAACACAGATACGCAGTATTTT.

On this clone itself: At one end, the junction sequence differs from germline, possibly due to a read error. The CDR3 protein is CASGPGRSLAKNIQYF. The CDR3 nucleotides are TGTGCCAGCGGACCCGGGCGGTCTCTAGCCAAAAACATTCAGTACTTT. The gene calls are TRBV7-2 and TRBJ2-4; D is possibly TRBD2 (5 bases). CDR1 is SGHTA, CDR2 FQGNSA, per germline. CDR3 length: 16 residues.

The rearrangement joins TRBV11-3 to TRBJ2-5, with 9 bases aligning to TRBD1. V shed 1 base, J shed 3 bases, and the junction held 0 bases outside the gene matches. CDR1 is SGHNT and CDR2 is YENEEA in the germline V gene. This CDR3 is 14 amino acids long. The CDR3 DNA reads as TGTGCCAGCAGCTTAGGGACAGGGGAAGAGACCCAGTACTTC. It codes for CASSLGTGEETQYF. The whole variable domain, filled in from reference TRBV11-3 and TRBJ2-5, reads EAGVVQSPRYKIIEKKQPVAFWCNPISGHNTLYWYLQNLGQGPELLIRYENEEAVDDSQLPKDRFSAERLKGVDSTLKIQPAELGDSAVYLCASSLGTGEETQYFGPGTRLLVL.

The gene calls are TRBV5-4 and TRBJ2-4, with D possibly called TRBD1 or TRBD2 (7 bases each). Looked up from germline, CDR1 is SGHNT and CDR2 is YYREEE (reference sequence). Trimming removed 6 bases from V and 3 bases from J, with 19 bases in between. This CDR3 spans 16 amino acids. This CDR3 reads CASTSGGGGGKNIQYF. For the CDR3, the DNA is TGTGCCAGCACCTCAGGGGGAGGGGGAGGCAAAAACATTCAGTACTTC.

The chain couples TRBV6-1 to TRBJ2-3; possibly TRBD1 for D (6 bases). The germline V gene has CDR1 MNHNS and CDR2 SASEGT. The CDR3 contains 15 residues. Trimming left V 6 bases short and J 1 base short, with 14 bases between. In DNA form, the CDR3 reads TGTGCCAGCAGGGTACAGGGTTCAGGCACAGATACGCAGTATTTT. Translated: CASRVQGSGTDTQYF.

This clone has ten or more counts. The chain combines TRBV29-1 with TRBJ2-1, with 8 bases identical to TRBD2. The germline gives CDR1 SQVTM, CDR2 ANQGSEA. V lost 3 bases and J lost 5; bases outside the gene matches: 15. This CDR3 is built from 17 residues. The CDR3 reads CSVDPYTGTSNDNEQFF. DNA for the CDR3: TGCAGCGTTGACCCCTATACCGGGACTAGTAACGACAATGAGCAGTTCTTC.

This CDR3 reads CASSLLAGSYNEQFF. CDR3 DNA: TGTGCCAGCAGCTTACTAGCGGGATCCTACAATGAGCAGTTCTTC. V is TRBV11-2 and J is TRBJ2-1, with 9 nucleotides matching TRBD2. Per the germline V gene, CDR1 is SGHAT and CDR2 is FQNNGV. This CDR3 is 15 amino acids long. With V trimmed by 2 bases and J by 1 base, 0 bases remained unmatched.

V usage is TRBV5-5 and J usage is TRBJ2-4, with D hard to call. The CDR3 runs 13 residues. The germline CDR1 and CDR2 sequences are SGHKS and YYEKEE (reference sequence). V lost 4 bases to trimming and J lost 8 bases, with 13 bases between them. The CDR3 sequence is CASSLMAFDIQYF. In DNA, the CDR3 is TGTGCCAGCAGCCTCATGGCGTTCGACATTCAGTACTTC.